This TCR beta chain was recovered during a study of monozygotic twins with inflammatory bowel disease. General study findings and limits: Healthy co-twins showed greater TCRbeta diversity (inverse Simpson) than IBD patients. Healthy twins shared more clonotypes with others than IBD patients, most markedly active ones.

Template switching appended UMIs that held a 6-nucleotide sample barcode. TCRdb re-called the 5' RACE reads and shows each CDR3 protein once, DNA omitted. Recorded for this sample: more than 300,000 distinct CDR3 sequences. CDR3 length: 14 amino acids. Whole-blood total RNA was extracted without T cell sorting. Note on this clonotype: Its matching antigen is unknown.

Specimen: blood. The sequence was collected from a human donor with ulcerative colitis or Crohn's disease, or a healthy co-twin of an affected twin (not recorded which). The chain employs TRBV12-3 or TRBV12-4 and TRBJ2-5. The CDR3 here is CASSVQGSQETQYF.